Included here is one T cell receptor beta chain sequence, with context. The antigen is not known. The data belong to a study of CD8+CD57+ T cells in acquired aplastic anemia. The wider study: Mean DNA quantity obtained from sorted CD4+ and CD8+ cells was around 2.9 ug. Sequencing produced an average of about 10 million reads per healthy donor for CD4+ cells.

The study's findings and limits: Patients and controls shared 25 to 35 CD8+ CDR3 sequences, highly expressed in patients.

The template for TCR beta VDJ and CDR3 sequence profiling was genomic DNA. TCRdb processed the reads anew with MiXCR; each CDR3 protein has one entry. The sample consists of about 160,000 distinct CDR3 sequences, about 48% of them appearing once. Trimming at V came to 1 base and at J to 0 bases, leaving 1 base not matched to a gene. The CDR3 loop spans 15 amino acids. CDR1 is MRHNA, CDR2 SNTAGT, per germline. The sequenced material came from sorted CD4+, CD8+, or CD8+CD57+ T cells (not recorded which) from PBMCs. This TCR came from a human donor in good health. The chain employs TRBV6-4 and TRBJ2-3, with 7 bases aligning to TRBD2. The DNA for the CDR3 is TGTGCCAGCAGTGACTTAGCGGGTAGCACAGATACGCAGTATTTT. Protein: CASSDLAGSTDTQYF.